A single sample is the source of the 8 T cell receptor beta chains below, sequenced in a study of blood T cell repertoires in COVID-19. Profiled with immunoSEQ multiplex PCR; TCRdb holds only in-frame clones, not every one. There are about 140,000 clones in the sample; approximately 83% occur only once, and around 8% lies in the top ten. Sequenced material: peripheral blood. Receptors were obtained from a human donor in a cohort sampled during active COVID-19.

The chain couples TRBV10-3 to TRBJ2-7; 10 positions match TRBD1. The CDR3 runs to 15 residues. Germline CDR1 ENHRY, CDR2 SYGVKD. Unmatched junction bases numbered 6, after V lost 4 bases and J lost 3 bases. CDR3 DNA sequence: TGTGCCATCAGTGCCCCGACAGGGGGCGGCTACGAGCAGTACTTC. Translated: CAISAPTGGGYEQYF.

CDR3 protein: CATSDLRDSYNEQFF. The CDR3 DNA follows: TGTGCCACCAGTGACTTACGGGACAGCTACAATGAGCAGTTCTTC. The chain joins TRBV24-1 to TRBJ2-1, with 7 positions matching TRBD1. V was pared by 4 bases and J by 3 bases, with 5 bases of the junction left unmatched. Germline loops: CDR1 KGHDR, CDR2 SFDVKD. This CDR3 is 15 amino acids long.

The chain recombines TRBV9 with TRBJ2-5; D is perhaps TRBD2 (6 bases). The V end lost 0 bases, the J end lost 1 base, and 10 bases lay between the germline ends. The germline V gene encodes CDR1 SGDLS and CDR2 YYNGEE. This CDR3 is 15 amino acids long. The CDR3 sequence: CASSVGRGSQETQYF. In nucleotides, the CDR3 is TGTGCCAGCAGCGTAGGGCGGGGATCCCAAGAGACCCAGTACTTC.

This chain joins TRBV6-4 and TRBJ1-2, with TRBD1 matching over 7 bases. CDR3 length: 15 residues. Germline assignment: CDR1 MRHNA and CDR2 SNTAGT. The V segment lost 6 bases and the J segment 4 bases; nucleotides outside the gene matches: 11. This CDR3 is CASSPTKDRFYGYTF. The CDR3 nucleotides read TGTGCCAGCAGCCCGACTAAGGACAGGTTCTATGGCTACACCTTC.

The chain uses TRBV5-6 and TRBJ2-5; 8 bases map to TRBD2. Unmatched junction bases numbered 13, after V lost 4 bases and J lost 2 bases. The CDR3 runs to 17 residues. CDR1 SGHDT and CDR2 YYEEEE come from the germline V gene. CDR3 amino acids: CASSPAPGASGQETQYF. CDR3 DNA: TGTGCCAGCAGCCCCGCCCCGGGAGCTAGCGGGCAAGAGACCCAGTACTTC.

The sample holds a few counts of this clone. The chain joins TRBV6-5 to TRBJ2-1, with TRBD2 matching over 12 bases. The CDR3 spans 14 residues. Trimming removed 6 bases from V and 7 bases from J; junction bases left unmatched: 4. Germline-derived CDR1 and CDR2 are MNHEY and SVGAGI. The CDR3 region is CASRRLAGVNEQFF. The DNA for the CDR3 is TGTGCCAGCAGAAGACTAGCGGGGGTTAATGAGCAGTTCTTC.

The V call is TRBV5-1, the J call TRBJ2-7, with 9 nucleotides matching TRBD1. Losses at the gene ends were 0 bases for V and 5 bases for J; bases not matched to a gene: 0. Germline CDR1 is SGHRS and CDR2 is YFSETQ. The CDR3 has 13 amino acids. The CDR3 loop is CASSLGDRDEQYF. CDR3 nucleotide sequence: TGCGCCAGCAGCTTGGGGGACAGGGACGAGCAGTACTTC.

The chain uses TRBV5-1 and TRBJ2-5; D might be TRBD2 (6 bases). The CDR3 contains 15 residues. Trimming pared 5 bases from V and 0 bases from J, leaving 14 bases between. Germline CDR1 is SGHRS and CDR2 is YFSETQ. Written as DNA, the CDR3 is TGCGCCAGCAGTCGGAGTCGGGGGAACCAAGAGACCCAGTACTTC. Translating it yields CASSRSRGNQETQYF. Combining the CDR3 with reference TRBV5-1 and TRBJ2-5 gives the whole variable domain KAGVTQTPRYLIKTRGQQVTLSCSPISGHRSVSWYQQTPGQGLQFLFEYFSETQRNKGNFPGRFSGRQFSNSRSEMNVSTLELGDSALYLCASSRSRGNQETQYFGPGTRLLVL.